The 28 T cell receptor beta chains listed next were all sequenced from one sample in a study of radiotherapy plus CTLA-4 blockade in lung cancer. TCRdb's table, derived via immunoSEQ multiplex PCR, lists solely in-frame clones and lacks some. The repertoire holds around 110,000 clones, roughly 77% seen once, with less than 4% in the top ten. Here the sequenced sample was peripheral blood, taken from a patient treated with radiotherapy plus ipilimumab. These receptors all come from a human donor with non-small cell lung cancer that progressed on radiotherapy plus ipilimumab. Some clones in this sample may be carry-over from other donors' samples.

This chain uses TRBV7-3 with TRBJ1-1, with D unresolved. Trimming removed 4 bases from V and 5 bases from J, with 11 bases in between. Germline V lookup: CDR1 SGHTA, CDR2 FQGTGA. The CDR3 is 13 amino acids. CDR3 coding DNA: TGTGCCAGCAGCTCTATGTTCGGGACTGAAGCTTTCTTT. Protein sequence: CASSSMFGTEAFF.

The genes are TRBV7-2 and TRBJ2-7; the D is unclear. V gave up 5 bases and J gave up 5 bases, with 16 bases separating them. The CDR3 loop spans 14 amino acids. Germline-derived CDR1 and CDR2 are SGHTA and FQGNSA. Written as DNA, the CDR3 is TGTGCCAGCAGCCGCCGAGTACGCGCGGACGAGCAGTACTTC. Protein: CASSRRVRADEQYF.

There are a few counts of this clone. This chain joins TRBV2 and TRBJ1-5; 7 bases are a match to TRBD1. The V gene end was trimmed by 3 bases and the J gene end by 0 bases; junction bases not matched to a gene: 8. CDR1 and CDR2 (germline): SNHLY, FYNNEI. The CDR3 has 17 amino acids. DNA of the CDR3: TGTGCCAGCAGTGATTTGGCAGGGGGATATAGCAATCAGCCCCAGCATTTT. Translation gives CASSDLAGGYSNQPQHF.

This clone was counted a single time. The V call is TRBV28, the J call TRBJ2-7; 11 bases align to TRBD1. The CDR3 length is 15 residues. Per germline, CDR1 MDHEN and CDR2 SYDVKM. V dropped 7 bases and J dropped 2; count of bases not matched to a gene: 7. CDR3 sequence reads: CASTPGQGVPYEQYF. DNA for the CDR3: TGTGCCAGCACCCCGGGACAGGGGGTCCCCTACGAGCAGTACTTC. Looking up the rest from reference TRBV28 and TRBJ2-7 gives the full variable domain: DVKVTQSSRYLVKRTGEKVFLECVQDMDHENMFWYRQDPGLGLRLIYFSYDVKMKEKGDIPEGYSVSREKKERFSLILESASTNQTSMYLCASTPGQGVPYEQYFGPGTRLTVT.

This rearrangement joins TRBV11-2 to TRBJ1-6; D is perhaps TRBD1 (5 bases). V shed 6 bases and J shed 0 bases, with 15 bases lying between them. The CDR3 has 17 residues. Germline V CDR1 and CDR2: SGHAT, FQNNGV. The CDR3 is CASSNTPGGSYNSPLHF. In nucleotides, the CDR3 is TGTGCCAGCAGTAATACGCCGGGGGGCTCCTATAATTCACCCCTCCACTTT.

The rearrangement links TRBV5-1 to TRBJ1-1; TRBD1 agrees at 8 bases. The germline gives CDR1 SGHRS, CDR2 YFSETQ. V lost 1 base and J lost 2; bases outside the gene matches: 10. The CDR3 has 17 amino acids. CDR3 in amino acids: CASSLPLGQELNTEAFF. The CDR3 DNA reads as TGCGCCAGCAGCTTGCCACTGGGACAGGAGCTCAACACTGAAGCTTTCTTT.

V usage is TRBV18 and J usage is TRBJ2-5, with TRBD2 identical over 10 bases. In germline, CDR1 is KGHSH, CDR2 LQKENI. V was pared by 3 bases and J by 5 bases, with 3 bases of the junction left unmatched. The CDR3 runs 14 residues. The CDR3 loop is CASSPTSGSETQYF. Here the CDR3 DNA reads TGTGCCAGCTCACCGACTAGCGGGTCGGAGACCCAGTACTTC. Together with reference TRBV18 and TRBJ2-5, the CDR3 gives the full variable domain: NAGVMQNPRHLVRRRGQEARLRCSPMKGHSHVYWYRQLPEEGLKFMVYLQKENIIDESGMPKERFSAEFPKEGPSILRIQQVVRGDSAAYFCASSPTSGSETQYFGPGTRLLVL.

V is TRBV7-9 and J is TRBJ1-1, with TRBD1 as a possible D gene (5 bases). The CDR3 is 14 residues long. Germline loops: CDR1 SEHNR, CDR2 FQNEAQ (reference sequence). Trimming left V 3 bases short and J 4 bases short, with 12 bases between. The CDR3 protein is CASSLKGIGTEAFF. CDR3 coding DNA: TGTGCCAGCAGCTTGAAGGGGATTGGCACTGAAGCTTTCTTT. Looking up the rest from reference TRBV7-9 and TRBJ1-1 gives the full variable domain: DTGVSQNPRHKITKRGQNVTFRCDPISEHNRLYWYRQTLGQGPEFLTYFQNEAQLEKSRLLSDRFSAERPKGSFSTLEIQRTEQGDSAMYLCASSLKGIGTEAFFGQGTRLTVV.

The CDR3: CASSPRDREYEQYF. Here the CDR3 DNA reads TGTGCCAGCAGCCCCCGGGACAGGGAATACGAGCAGTACTTC. This sequence joins TRBV11-2 and TRBJ2-7; 9 bases agree with TRBD1. V lost 5 bases, J lost 4 bases, and 6 bases stayed unmatched. The CDR3 loop spans 14 amino acids. The germline gives CDR1 SGHAT, CDR2 FQNNGV.

This chain uses TRBV7-3 with TRBJ1-6, with D unclear. The CDR3 spans 13 residues. CDR1 is SGHTA and CDR2 is FQGTGA in the germline V gene. Trimming took off 5 bases at V and 10 bases at J, with 12 bases between the two ends. The CDR3 here is CASSLRAGSPLHF. The CDR3, as DNA: TGTGCCAGCAGCCTGAGGGCGGGGTCACCCCTCCACTTT.

J is TRBJ2-5 and V is TRBV5-1; 7 nucleotides agree with TRBD2. Germline loops: CDR1 SGHRS, CDR2 YFSETQ. The CDR3 has 15 residues. The V and J ends lost 4 bases and 1 base, in that order; junction bases with no gene match: 7. The CDR3 nucleotides read TGCGCCAGCAGCGGGTGGGGGGGACCCCAAGAGACCCAGTACTTC. Protein: CASSGWGGPQETQYF.

This sequence joins TRBV29-1 and TRBJ2-3, with 10 bases lining up with TRBD2. Germline V gene data show CDR1 as SQVTM and CDR2 as ANQGSEA. V was clipped by 7 bases and J by 2 bases; unmatched bases: 12. The CDR3 is 16 amino acids. CDR3 region: CSAPNLLAGATDTQYF. DNA of the CDR3: TGCAGCGCCCCAAATCTCCTAGCGGGGGCCACAGATACGCAGTATTTT.

This rearrangement joins TRBV4-3 to TRBJ2-7; tentatively, D is TRBD1 (6 bases). The CDR3 length is 14 residues. The germline V gene encodes CDR1 LGHNA and CDR2 YSLEER. V was pared by 4 bases and J by 0 bases, with 10 bases between. The CDR3 DNA is TGCGCCAGCAGCCCCGACAGGATCTCCTACGAGCAGTACTTC. This gives the protein CASSPDRISYEQYF.

Note on this clone: One junction end does not reproduce the germline sequence, and a read error may be involved. The genes are TRBV5-1 and TRBJ1-5; D ambiguous. The CDR3 loop spans 13 amino acids. Germline CDR1 SGHRS, CDR2 YFSETQ. This CDR3 is CASSTFSDQPQHF. The CDR3 DNA follows: TGCGCCAGCAGTACCTTTAGCGATCAGCCCCAGCATTTT.

The chain uses TRBV5-5 and TRBJ1-1; D not certain. Trimming stripped 0 bases from V and 1 base from J, with 13 bases between. Germline V gene sequence: CDR1 SGHKS, CDR2 YYEKEE (reference sequence). This CDR3 has 16 residues. The DNA for the CDR3 is TGTGCCAGCAGCTTGGCCCTCGGGGAAACGAACACTGAAGCTTTCTTT. It codes for CASSLALGETNTEAFF.

V gene TRBV14 combines with J gene TRBJ1-2; D is uncertain. From germline, CDR1 is SGHDN and CDR2 FVKESK. Trimming removed 2 bases from V and 3 bases from J, with 10 bases in between. The CDR3 extends over 14 amino acids. The CDR3 spells CASSQLQLHYGYTF. CDR3 nucleotides: TGTGCCAGCAGCCAATTACAGCTCCACTATGGCTACACCTTC.

The genes are TRBV28 and TRBJ1-2; D not resolved. This CDR3 contains 14 residues. V lost 5 bases and J lost 0, with 10 bases in between. CDR1 and CDR2 from the germline V gene are MDHEN and SYDVKM. The CDR3 protein is CASSNTAPNYGYTF. In DNA form, the CDR3 reads TGTGCCAGCAGTAATACAGCTCCTAACTATGGCTACACCTTC.

This clone was seen just once. The CDR3 sequence is CASSLGQGVDEQYF. In DNA, the CDR3 is TGCGCCAGCAGCTTGGGACAGGGTGTAGACGAGCAGTACTTC. The genes are TRBV5-1 and TRBJ2-7; 7 bases map to TRBD1. V trimming: 0 bases; J trimming: 5 bases; junction bases outside the gene matches: 5. Germline V gene lookup returns CDR1 SGHRS and CDR2 YFSETQ. CDR3 length equals 14 residues.

The V and J genes are TRBV7-2 and TRBJ2-1; tentatively, D is TRBD2 (6 bases). The CDR3 consists of 14 residues. Trimming cost V 5 bases and J 1 base, with 9 bases left between them. CDR1 is SGHTA, CDR2 FQGNSA, per germline. The CDR3 nucleotides are TGTGCCAGCAGCAAGACTAGGTCCTACAATGAGCAGTTCTTC. Translating it yields CASSKTRSYNEQFF.

A single count supports this clone. The chain joins TRBV4-2 to TRBJ1-2; 10 nucleotides line up with TRBD1. The CDR3 has 14 residues. Germline V gives CDR1 LGHNA, CDR2 YNFKEQ. J was trimmed by 6 bases and V by 0 bases; bases with no gene match: 1. CDR3 DNA sequence: TGTGCCAGCAGCCAAGATGACAGGGGGCATGGCTACACCTTC. This codes for CASSQDDRGHGYTF.

This clone was seen a handful of times. This chain uses TRBV7-9 with TRBJ2-3, with D perhaps matching TRBD1 (6 bases). The CDR3 is made up of 14 amino acids. Trimming pared 2 bases from V and 5 bases from J, leaving 11 bases between. The germline CDR1 and CDR2 sequences are SEHNR and FQNEAQ (reference sequence). CDR3 loop: CASSLRARGDTQYF. The DNA for the CDR3 is TGTGCCAGCAGCTTAAGGGCCAGGGGAGATACGCAGTATTTT.

The V and J genes are TRBV29-1 and TRBJ2-3; D perhaps matches TRBD1 (6 bases). The V gene's germline CDR1 is SQVTM and CDR2 ANQGSEA. CDR3 size: 12 residues. The germline V and J ends were trimmed by 5 bases and 5 bases, with 11 bases remaining between them. Here the CDR3 reads CSVPGVVDTQYF. The CDR3 nucleotides are TGCAGCGTTCCAGGGGTGGTAGATACGCAGTATTTT.

This clone has more than one count but fewer than ten. Other DNA sequences in this specimen translate into the identical CDR3. The chain joins TRBV6-5 to TRBJ1-4; D is ambiguous. The germline V gene encodes CDR1 MNHEY and CDR2 SVGAGI. This CDR3 spans 13 amino acids. The V end lost 5 bases, the J end lost 4 bases, and 8 bases lay between the germline ends. This CDR3 is CASSRTLNEKLFF. The CDR3 DNA is TGTGCCAGCAGTCGGACGCTTAATGAAAAACTGTTTTTT.

V is TRBV5-5 and J is TRBJ2-7, with 8 positions matching TRBD1. After removal of 4 bases from V and 3 bases from J, the junction contained 9 bases not matched to a gene. The CDR3 totals 15 residues. Germline V gene sequence: CDR1 SGHKS, CDR2 YYEKEE (reference sequence). Written as DNA, the CDR3 is TGTGCCAGCAGCCACACCGGACAGGGCCGCTACGAGCAGTACTTC. As protein: CASSHTGQGRYEQYF.

The rearrangement links TRBV14 to TRBJ1-1; D gene uncertain. V was shortened by 0 bases and J by 5 bases, with 10 bases between the two germline ends. Per germline, CDR1 SGHDN and CDR2 FVKESK. The CDR3 extends over 14 amino acids. Written as DNA, the CDR3 is TGTGCCAGCAGCCAAGATCAGGCACGGACTGAAGCTTTCTTT. Amino acids: CASSQDQARTEAFF.

The J gene is TRBJ2-5, the V gene TRBV27; D remains ambiguous. Trimming shortened V by 2 bases and J by 4 bases, and 8 bases separated the two germline ends. Per germline, CDR1 MNHEY and CDR2 SMNVEV (reference sequence). This CDR3 has 13 residues. CDR3 DNA: TGTGCCAGCAGTTTACCAGGACGAGAGACCCAGTACTTC. Its translation: CASSLPGRETQYF.

The chain links TRBV7-3 to TRBJ2-1; D uncertain. Germline V gives CDR1 SGHTA, CDR2 FQGTGA. The CDR3 is 16 residues long. The germline V and J ends were trimmed by 2 bases and 0 bases, with 11 bases remaining between them. CDR3 protein: CASSLGSASSYNEQFF. The CDR3 region has the DNA TGTGCCAGCAGCTTAGGGTCTGCGAGCTCCTACAATGAGCAGTTCTTC.

The chain is built from TRBV15 and TRBJ2-6; TRBD2 matches 10 bases. This CDR3 is built from 19 residues. Germline CDR1 is LNHNV and CDR2 is YYDKDF (reference sequence). Trimming cost V 0 bases and J 2 bases; bases outside gene matches: 7. This chain's CDR3 is CATSRDYSGGRTGANVLTF. CDR3 bases: TGTGCCACCAGCAGAGATTATAGCGGGGGGCGGACTGGGGCCAACGTCCTGACTTTC.